Here is one TCR beta chain with its context. This entry comes from a study of blood T cell repertoires in COVID-19. On the study more broadly: Whether acute or convalescent, the COVID-19 samples came from the United States, Italy and Spain.

The germline CDR1 and CDR2 sequences are SGHRS and YFSETQ. The CDR3 extends over 16 amino acids. Trimming cost V 4 bases and J 3 bases; bases outside gene matches: 9. In the source study's methods: The assay estimated nucleated cells by amplifying reference gene primers. Using immunoSEQ multiplex PCR, the repertoire was profiled, and TCRdb retains in-frame clones only, with some absent. V and J calls and clone size follow that table, whereas D and trimming were derived from the DNA. The table records roughly 15,000 clones, about 86% of them present only once. Material: peripheral blood. The sequence was collected from a human donor in a cohort sampled during active COVID-19. This rearrangement joins TRBV5-1 to TRBJ2-3, with 9 bases matching TRBD1. CDR3 nucleotide sequence: TGCGCCAGCAGCAGGGGAGGACAGGGGAATACAGATACGCAGTATTTT. Protein: CASSRGGQGNTDTQYF. The whole variable domain, filled in from reference TRBV5-1 and TRBJ2-3, reads KAGVTQTPRYLIKTRGQQVTLSCSPISGHRSVSWYQQTPGQGLQFLFEYFSETQRNKGNFPGRFSGRQFSNSRSEMNVSTLELGDSALYLCASSRGGQGNTDTQYFGPGTRLTVL.